This T cell receptor (beta chain) was found in a study of OX40 agonist ivuxolimab in advanced cancers. The wider study: The study treated patients with ivuxolimab, an agonistic anti-OX40 (CD134) antibody. A diagnosis of hepatocellular carcinoma, melanoma, renal cell or head and neck cancer was present in dose-escalation patients.

This clone has just one count. Its antigen is still unknown. Looked up from germline, CDR1 is MRHNA and CDR2 is SNTAGT. With 4 bases removed from V and 0 bases from J, the gap between germline ends came to 22 bases. The CDR3 spans 19 residues. Only in-frame clones appear in the TCRdb table, and some are missing; sequencing was by immunoSEQ multiplex PCR. The sample gives about 47,000 clones, roughly 84% of which show up once; less than 25% is in the top ten. Regarding the study as a whole: What antigens the expanded peripheral T cells recognized was never established.

The chain combines TRBV6-4 with TRBJ1-5; D is unresolved. Here the sequenced sample was CD4+ or CD8+ T cells sorted from blood, taken in a trial of the OX40 agonist ivuxolimab. This clonotype was sampled from an adult with an advanced solid tumor such as melanoma, head and neck, liver or kidney cancer. CDR3 DNA sequence: TGTGCCAGCAGTGCCGGACCCCTACGGGCCTCTTATAGCAATCAGCCCCAGCATTTT. It yields the protein CASSAGPLRASYSNQPQHF.